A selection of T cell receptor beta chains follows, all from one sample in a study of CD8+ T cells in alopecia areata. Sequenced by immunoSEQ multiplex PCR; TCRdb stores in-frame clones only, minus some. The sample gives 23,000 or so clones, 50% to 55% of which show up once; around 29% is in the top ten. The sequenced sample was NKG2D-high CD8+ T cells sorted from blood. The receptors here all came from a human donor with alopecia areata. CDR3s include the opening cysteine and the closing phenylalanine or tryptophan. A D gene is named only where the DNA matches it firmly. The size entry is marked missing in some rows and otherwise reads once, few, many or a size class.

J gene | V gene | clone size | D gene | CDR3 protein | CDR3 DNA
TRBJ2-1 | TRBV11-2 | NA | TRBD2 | CASSLGTSGEQFF | TGTGCCAGCAGCTTAGGGACTAGCGGTGAGCAGTTCTTC
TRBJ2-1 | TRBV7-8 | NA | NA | CASSLSTSTGVHEQFF | TGTGCCAGCAGCCTCTCTACTAGCACAGGGGTCCATGAGCAGTTCTTC
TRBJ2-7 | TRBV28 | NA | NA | CASSIGQTGYEQYF | TGTGCCAGCAGTATAGGACAGACCGGCTACGAGCAGTACTTC
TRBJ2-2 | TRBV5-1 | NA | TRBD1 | CASSLGDSNTGELFF | TGCGCCAGCAGCTTGGGGGACAGTAACACCGGGGAGCTGTTTTTT
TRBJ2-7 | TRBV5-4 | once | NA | CASSLAREASYEQYF | TGTGCCAGCAGCTTGGCTCGCGAGGCCTCCTACGAGCAGTACTTC
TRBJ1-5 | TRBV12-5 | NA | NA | CASARGGRDQPQHF | TGTGCTAGTGCCCGGGGGGGGAGGGATCAGCCCCAGCATTTT
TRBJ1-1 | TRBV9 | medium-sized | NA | CASSVSSGTEAFF | TGTGCCAGCAGCGTGTCGTCCGGAACTGAAGCTTTCTTT
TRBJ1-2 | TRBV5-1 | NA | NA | CATLNRMGDGYTF | TGCGCCACCCTCAACCGTATGGGGGATGGCTACACCTTC
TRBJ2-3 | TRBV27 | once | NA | CASRVQGISDTQYF | TGTGCCAGCAGGGTACAGGGAATATCAGATACGCAGTATTTT
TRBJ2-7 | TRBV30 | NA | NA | CAWRGGRGPYEQYF | TGTGCCTGGAGAGGAGGCAGGGGTCCCTACGAGCAGTACTTC
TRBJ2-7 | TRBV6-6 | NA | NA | CASRLGPSTEQYF | TGTGCCAGCAGGCTGGGACCGTCCACCGAGCAGTACTTC
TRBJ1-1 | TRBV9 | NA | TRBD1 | CASSPGQSFEAFF | TGTGCCAGCAGCCCGGGACAGTCTTTTGAAGCTTTCTTT
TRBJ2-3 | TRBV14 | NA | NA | CASSQVSDTQYF | TGTGCCAGCAGCCAAGTTTCAGATACGCAGTATTTT
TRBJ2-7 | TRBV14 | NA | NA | CASSISAYEQYF | TGTGCCAGCTCTATAAGCGCCTACGAGCAGTACTTC
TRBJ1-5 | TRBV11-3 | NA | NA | CASRKEGSNQPQHF | TGTGCCAGCAGAAAAGAGGGGAGCAATCAGCCCCAGCATTTT
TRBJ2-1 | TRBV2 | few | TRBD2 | CASSEASSGKHNEQFF | TGTGCCAGCAGTGAAGCCTCTAGCGGGAAACACAATGAGCAGTTCTTC
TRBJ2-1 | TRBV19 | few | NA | CASSIGRTSSYNEQFF | TGTGCCAGTAGTATAGGTCGGACCAGCTCCTACAATGAGCAGTTCTTC
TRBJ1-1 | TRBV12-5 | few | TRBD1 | CASGRGLEAFF | TGTGCTAGTGGCAGGGGGCTCGAAGCTTTCTTT
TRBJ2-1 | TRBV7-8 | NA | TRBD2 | CASSSRRPPLGTNGNEQFF | TGTGCCAGCAGCTCCCGACGACCCCCACTCGGGACTAACGGGAATGAGCAGTTCTTC
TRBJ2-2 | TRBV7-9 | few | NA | CASSSTSGWVLNTGELFF | TGTGCCAGCAGCTCTACCAGCGGTTGGGTCTTAAACACCGGGGAGCTGTTTTTT
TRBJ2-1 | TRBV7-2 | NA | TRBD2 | CASSDTSGSSYNEQFF | TGTGCCAGCAGCGATACTAGCGGGAGCTCCTACAATGAGCAGTTCTTC
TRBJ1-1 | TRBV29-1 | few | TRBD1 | CSVDLGQVFSEAFF | TGCAGCGTTGATTTGGGACAGGTCTTCTCTGAAGCTTTCTTT
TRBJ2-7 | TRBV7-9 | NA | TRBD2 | CASSLSGRDYEQYF | TGTGCCAGCAGCTTATCCGGGAGGGACTACGAGCAGTACTTC
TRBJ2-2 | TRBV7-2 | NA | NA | CASSFPGRENTGELFF | TGTGCCAGCAGCTTTCCCGGGAGAGAGAACACCGGGGAGCTGTTTTTT
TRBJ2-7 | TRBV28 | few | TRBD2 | CASDGTSASKGSYEQYF | TGTGCCAGCGATGGGACTAGCGCCTCAAAAGGATCCTACGAGCAGTACTTC
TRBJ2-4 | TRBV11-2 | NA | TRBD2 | CASSHGLGVFIQYF | TGTGCCAGCAGCCACGGACTAGGTGTTTTCATTCAGTACTTC
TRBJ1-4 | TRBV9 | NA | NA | CASSVRDGKLFF | TGTGCCAGCAGCGTACGAGATGGAAAACTGTTTTTT
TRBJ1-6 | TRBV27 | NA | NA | CASMGGTYNSPLHF | TGTGCCAGCATGGGGGGCACCTATAATTCACCCCTCCACTTT
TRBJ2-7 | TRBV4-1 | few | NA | CASSQAKGSYEQYF | TGCGCCAGCAGCCAAGCAAAGGGTTCCTACGAGCAGTACTTC
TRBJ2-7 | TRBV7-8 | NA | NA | CASSSRGGTSYEQYF | TGTGCCAGCAGCTCCCGTGGTGGGACCTCCTACGAGCAGTACTTC
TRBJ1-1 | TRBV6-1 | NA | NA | CASSEGFMNTEAFF | TGTGCCAGCAGTGAGGGGTTCATGAACACTGAAGCTTTCTTT
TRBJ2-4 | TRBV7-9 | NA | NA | CASTTREVEIQYF | TGTGCCAGCACGACTCGCGAGGTTGAGATTCAGTACTTC
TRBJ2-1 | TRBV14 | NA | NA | CASSQRVGQVDNEQFF | TGTGCCAGCAGCCAACGGGTCGGCCAGGTTGACAATGAGCAGTTCTTC
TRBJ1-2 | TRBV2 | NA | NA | CASSAPGEGYGYTF | TGTGCCAGCAGTGCTCCAGGGGAGGGCTATGGCTACACCTTC
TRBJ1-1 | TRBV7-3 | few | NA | CASSYGGNTEAFF | TGTGCCAGCAGCTACGGAGGCAACACTGAAGCTTTCTTT
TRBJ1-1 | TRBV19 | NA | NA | CASNTQFWNTEAFF | TGTGCCAGTAATACCCAGTTCTGGAACACTGAAGCTTTCTTT
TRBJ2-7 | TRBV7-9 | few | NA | CASSLEPQGPHYEQYF | TGTGCCAGCAGCTTAGAGCCGCAGGGCCCGCACTACGAGCAGTACTTC
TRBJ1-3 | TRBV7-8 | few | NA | CASSQGRYSGNTIYF | TGTGCCAGCAGCCAGGGACGGTACTCTGGAAACACCATATATTTT
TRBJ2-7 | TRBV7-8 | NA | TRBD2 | CASSTSGTRVEQYF | TGTGCCAGCAGCACTTCCGGGACTAGGGTAGAGCAGTACTTC
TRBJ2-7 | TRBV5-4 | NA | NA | CASSLDLTPVTYEQYF | TGTGCCAGCAGCTTGGACCTCACTCCCGTAACCTACGAGCAGTACTTC
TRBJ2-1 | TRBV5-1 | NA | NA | CASSLASRSGEQFF | TGCGCCAGCAGCTTGGCCTCCAGGTCGGGTGAGCAGTTCTTC
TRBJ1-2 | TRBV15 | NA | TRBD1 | CATSRDRGQGSDYGYTF | TGTGCCACCAGCAGAGATCGAGGACAGGGGAGCGACTATGGCTACACCTTC
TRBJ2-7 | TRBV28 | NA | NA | CASRSPERYEQYF | TGTGCCAGCAGATCTCCCGAGCGGTACGAGCAGTACTTC
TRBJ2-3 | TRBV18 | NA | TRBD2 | CASSAPGLALSTDTQYF | TGTGCCAGCTCAGCACCGGGACTAGCCCTAAGCACAGATACGCAGTATTTT
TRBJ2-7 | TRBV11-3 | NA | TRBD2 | CASSSLAGGEDEQYF | TGTGCCAGCAGCTCATTAGCGGGAGGGGAGGACGAGCAGTACTTC
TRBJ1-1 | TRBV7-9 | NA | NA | CASSFSPEAFF | TGTGCCAGCAGCTTTTCCCCTGAAGCTTTCTTT